This is a list of T cell receptor beta chains from one sample in a study of spatial heterogeneity in lung cancer. TCRdb recomputed calls from the 5' RACE reads with MiXCR, one row per CDR3 protein. The sample contains tens of thousands of distinct CDR3 sequences, about 12% of which appear only once. The sample was PBMCs, taken at surgery. The receptors come from a male donor with early-stage non-small cell lung cancer. Both conserved end residues are part of each CDR3. The D gene is left open where the match is weak. Some rows mark clone size as missing; the rest say once, few, many or name a class of expanded clone.

V gene	clone size	J gene	D gene	CDR3 protein	CDR3 DNA
TRBV15	NA	TRBJ2-5	NA	CATSRDGGQQETQYF	TGTGCCACCAGCAGAGATGGGGGCCAACAAGAGACCCAGTACTTC
TRBV28	many	TRBJ2-3	TRBD1	CASSLLGGRDTQYF	TGTGCCAGCAGTTTACTAGGGGGCAGAGATACGCAGTATTTT
TRBV7-2	few	TRBJ1-1	NA	CASSRGPPMAFF	TGTGCCAGCAGCCGGGGACCCCCGATGGCTTTCTTT
TRBV12-3/TRBV12-4	NA	TRBJ1-1	NA	CASSLTADSSTEAFF	TGTGCCAGCAGTTTAACAGCTGACAGTTCCACTGAAGCTTTCTTT
TRBV15	many	TRBJ2-3	NA	CATALGDSVTDTQYF	TGTGCCACCGCCCTGGGGGACTCCGTCACAGATACGCAGTATTTT
TRBV20-1	NA	TRBJ1-1	NA	CSARESPQLPEAFF	TGCAGTGCTAGAGAATCTCCCCAATTGCCTGAAGCTTTCTTT
TRBV6-5	NA	TRBJ2-2	TRBD1	CASSQQGAYTGELFF	TGTGCCAGCAGCCAACAGGGGGCTTACACCGGGGAGCTGTTTTTT
TRBV6-5	many	TRBJ2-5	TRBD1	CASSYDGTAQTQYF	TGTGCCAGCAGTTACGACGGGACAGCTCAGACCCAGTACTTC
TRBV7-2	few	TRBJ2-3	NA	CASSPRPGTQYF	TGTGCCAGCAGCCCCCGTCCCGGTACGCAGTATTTT
TRBV20-1	NA	TRBJ2-3	TRBD2	CSARPLAETTDTQYF	TGCAGTGCTAGACCTCTAGCGGAAACCACAGATACGCAGTATTTT
TRBV29-1	few	TRBJ2-5	NA	CSVGGDKTQYF	TGCAGCGTTGGTGGGGATAAGACCCAGTACTTC
TRBV6-2/TRBV6-3	few	TRBJ2-1	NA	CASLKRGSYNEQFF	TGTGCCAGCTTGAAAAGGGGCTCCTACAATGAGCAGTTCTTC
TRBV28	few	TRBJ2-2	NA	CASGVVDTGELFF	TGTGCCAGCGGCGTGGTGGACACCGGGGAGCTGTTTTTT
TRBV5-6	NA	TRBJ2-7	NA	CVSSPHSVVYEQYF	TGTGTCAGCAGCCCCCATTCCGTTGTTTACGAGCAGTACTTC
TRBV20-1	NA	TRBJ1-1	NA	CSATVGGRAFF	TGCAGTGCTACCGTTGGGGGGAGAGCTTTCTTT
TRBV5-1	NA	TRBJ2-5	NA	CASSATNEETQYF	TGCGCCAGCAGCGCGACCAATGAAGAGACCCAGTACTTC
TRBV11-3	NA	TRBJ2-7	TRBD1	CASSFRQGKGYEQYF	TGTGCCAGCAGCTTCCGACAGGGAAAAGGCTACGAGCAGTACTTC
TRBV13	NA	TRBJ2-1	TRBD2	CASIPTSGTIEQFF	TGTGCCAGCATCCCGACTAGCGGGACGATTGAGCAGTTCTTC
TRBV4-2	NA	TRBJ1-2	NA	CASSQDQGTGYTF	TGTGCCAGCAGCCAAGATCAGGGGACGGGCTACACCTTC